This passage covers 27 T cell receptor beta chains from one sample sequenced in a study of blood T cell repertoires in COVID-19. Method: immunoSEQ multiplex PCR; TCRdb's copy keeps in-frame clones and lacks some. The repertoire holds approximately 260,000 clones, approximately 88% seen once, with 10% in the top ten. Sequenced: peripheral blood. These receptor sequences come from a woman aged 65 to 85 with COVID-19, enrolled during active disease.

V is TRBV7-3 and J is TRBJ1-6, with TRBD1 identical over 7 bases. CDR1 is SGHTA, CDR2 FQGTGA, per germline. CDR3 size: 16 residues. With 2 bases clipped from V and 4 bases from J, the junction kept 5 bases outside the gene matches. CDR3 residues: CASSLRAGQYNSPLHF. The CDR3 bases are TGTGCCAGCAGCTTACGGGCGGGACAGTATAATTCACCCCTCCACTTT.

V and J are TRBV6-6 and TRBJ1-5, with 8 bases identical to TRBD1. The CDR3 sequence is 16 residues long. From germline, CDR1 is MNHNY and CDR2 SVGAGI (reference sequence). The V segment lost 6 bases and the J segment 0 bases; nucleotides outside the gene matches: 7. The CDR3 sequence is CASRRGQAYSNQPQHF. In nucleotides, the CDR3 is TGTGCCAGCAGGAGGGGACAGGCGTATAGCAATCAGCCCCAGCATTTT.

The rearrangement uses TRBV11-2 and TRBJ2-2; unclear D gene. V gave up 3 bases and J gave up 0 bases, with 8 bases separating them. This CDR3 has 15 residues. Germline V gene sequence: CDR1 SGHAT, CDR2 FQNNGV. DNA for the CDR3: TGTGCCAGCAGCTTTATTTCTACGAACACCGGGGAGCTGTTTTTT. Its translation is CASSFISTNTGELFF.

This chain links TRBV11-3 with TRBJ2-3, with D perhaps matching TRBD2 (6 bases). V lost 4 bases, J lost 1 base, and 12 bases lay in between. Germline V CDR1 and CDR2: SGHNT, YENEEA. The CDR3 extends over 15 amino acids. CDR3 sequence: CASSSAGLRTDTQYF. The CDR3 nucleotides read TGTGCCAGCAGCTCCGCGGGACTTCGCACAGATACGCAGTATTTT.

The J gene is TRBJ2-3, the V gene TRBV6-2 or TRBV6-3, with a possible D match to TRBD2 (6 bases). CDR3 length: 15 residues. V lost 0 bases and J 4 bases, leaving 11 bases between the germline ends. The germline V gene has CDR1 MNHEY and CDR2 SVGEGT. CDR3 amino acids: CASSYSETSPDTQYF. The DNA of the CDR3 is TGTGCCAGCAGTTACTCTGAGACTAGTCCAGATACGCAGTATTTT.

The rearrangement links TRBV5-1 to TRBJ2-7; tentative D call: TRBD1 (5 bases). The CDR3 spans 13 residues. The V gene lost 0 bases and the J gene lost 2 bases, with 6 bases spanning the gap. Looked up from germline, CDR1 is SGHRS and CDR2 is YFSETQ. CDR3 amino acids: CASSLVDTYEQYF. CDR3 DNA sequence: TGCGCCAGCAGCTTGGTGGACACCTACGAGCAGTACTTC.

The V call is TRBV6-5, the J call TRBJ2-7; 7 bases are a match to TRBD2. The germline gives CDR1 MNHEY, CDR2 SVGAGI. The V segment lost 4 bases and the J segment 2 bases; nucleotides outside the gene matches: 5. The CDR3 sequence is 14 residues long. The CDR3 DNA sequence: TGTGCCAGCAGTTTATCTAGCGGACCCTACGAGCAGTACTTC. Protein: CASSLSSGPYEQYF.

This clone was observed a few times. The chain combines TRBV18 with TRBJ2-6, with D perhaps matching TRBD2 (6 bases). CDR3 length: 16 residues. With 6 bases removed from V and 4 bases from J, the gap between germline ends came to 16 bases. From germline, CDR1 is KGHSH and CDR2 LQKENI. The CDR3 protein is CASSIDAGLGANVLTF. For the CDR3, the DNA is TGTGCCAGCTCCATAGACGCGGGGCTCGGGGCCAACGTCCTGACTTTC. The whole variable domain, filled in from reference TRBV18 and TRBJ2-6, reads NAGVMQNPRHLVRRRGQEARLRCSPMKGHSHVYWYRQLPEEGLKFMVYLQKENIIDESGMPKERFSAEFPKEGPSILRIQQVVRGDSAAYFCASSIDAGLGANVLTFGAGSRLTVL.

The chain recombines TRBV19 with TRBJ1-2; 7 nucleotides align to TRBD1. Germline values: CDR1 LNHDA, CDR2 SQIVND (reference sequence). The J segment lost 4 bases and the V segment lost 6 bases, leaving 8 bases of the junction unmatched. The CDR3 contains 14 residues. The CDR3 DNA is TGTGCCAGTAGCGCCGGGACAGCACTCTATGGCTACACCTTC. Protein: CASSAGTALYGYTF.

The genes are TRBV13 and TRBJ1-5, with unresolved D. V lost 6 bases and J lost 6, with 12 bases in between. The CDR3 loop spans 13 amino acids. The germline V gene encodes CDR1 PRHDT and CDR2 FYEKMQ (reference sequence). The CDR3, as DNA: TGTGCCAGCAGTCTGGCTCCGGGTCAGCCCCAGCATTTT. This translates into CASSLAPGQPQHF.

V and J are TRBV11-2 and TRBJ1-4, with 10 positions matching TRBD1. The length of the CDR3 is 14 residues. The germline gives CDR1 SGHAT, CDR2 FQNNGV. The junction had 7 bases not matched to a gene; V was cut back by 5 bases and J by 10 bases. The CDR3 DNA reads TGTGCCAGCAGCCCAGGACAGGGGGGGGTAAAACTGTTTTTT. Amino acid sequence: CASSPGQGGVKLFF.

The J gene is TRBJ2-1, the V gene TRBV6-5, with 7 bases that match TRBD2. V shed 6 bases and J 7 bases; nucleotides not matched to a gene: 6. This CDR3 region has 13 residues. CDR1 and CDR2 (germline): MNHEY, SVGAGI. The chain's CDR3 is CASSLTSRNEQFF. CDR3 nucleotide sequence: TGTGCCAGCAGCCTGACTAGCAGAAATGAGCAGTTCTTC.

The chain has TRBV12-3 or TRBV12-4 and TRBJ2-1; no firm D call. The CDR3 covers 13 residues. V gave up 2 bases and J gave up 10 bases, with 12 bases separating them. The CDR3 DNA reads TGTGCCAGCAGTTTAAGAAAGAACAGCGAGCAGTTCTTC. This codes for CASSLRKNSEQFF.

CDR3 nucleotide sequence: TGTGCCAGTAACGTCAGGGGTCTGAACACTGAAGCTTTCTTT. Its protein is CASNVRGLNTEAFF. The rearrangement links TRBV19 to TRBJ1-1; weak D call: TRBD1 (6 bases). The CDR3 loop spans 14 amino acids. The V end was cut by 7 bases, the J end by 0 bases, with 12 bases between. Germline V gene data show CDR1 as LNHDA and CDR2 as SQIVND (reference sequence).

The chain carries TRBV5-1 and TRBJ2-6; 8 bases line up with TRBD1. The CDR3 is 17 amino acids. Germline CDR1 and CDR2: SGHRS and YFSETQ. V was pared by 3 bases and J by 1 base, with 6 bases of the junction left unmatched. CDR3 region: CASSSRQGISGANVLTF. The CDR3 region has the DNA TGCGCCAGCAGCTCCCGACAGGGGATATCTGGGGCCAACGTCCTGACTTTC.

The genes are TRBV4-2 and TRBJ2-7; 9 nucleotides agree with TRBD1. Trimming at V came to 0 bases and at J to 6 bases, leaving 9 bases not matched to a gene. There are 16 residues in the CDR3. Germline values: CDR1 LGHNA, CDR2 YNFKEQ. CDR3 DNA sequence: TGTGCCAGCAGCCAAGATCAAACAGGGGGCCTCGCCGAGCAGTACTTC. Translating gives CASSQDQTGGLAEQYF.

V gene TRBV12-3 or TRBV12-4 combines with J gene TRBJ1-2; the D gene is possibly TRBD1 (6 bases). V lost 8 bases and J 3 bases, leaving 10 bases between the germline ends. The CDR3 has 12 residues. The CDR3, as DNA: TGTGCCAGCGTAAGACAGGACTATGGCTACACCTTC. Its protein is CASVRQDYGYTF.

The chain has TRBV2 and TRBJ1-1; D gene unclear. The CDR3 loop spans 12 amino acids. CDR1 is SNHLY and CDR2 is FYNNEI in the germline V gene. The germline V and J ends were trimmed by 2 bases and 1 base, with 2 bases remaining between them. The CDR3, as DNA: TGTGCCAGCAGTGAACAGAACACTGAAGCTTTCTTT. Protein sequence: CASSEQNTEAFF.

This chain links TRBV7-9 with TRBJ1-4, with D maybe TRBD1 (5 bases). Trimming removed 4 bases from V and 7 bases from J, with 7 bases in between. This CDR3 has 12 residues. Germline CDR1 is SEHNR and CDR2 is FQNEAQ (reference sequence). This CDR3 is CASSWGAEKLFF. The CDR3 bases are TGTGCCAGCAGCTGGGGCGCTGAAAAACTGTTTTTT.

The gene calls are TRBV5-1 and TRBJ2-7; 9 bases are a match to TRBD1. Germline V lookup: CDR1 SGHRS, CDR2 YFSETQ. The trim removed 5 bases at V and 3 bases at J, leaving 6 bases unmatched. The CDR3 covers 14 residues. The CDR3 reads CASRPGTGNYEQYF. CDR3 sequence (DNA): TGCGCCAGCAGGCCCGGGACAGGGAACTACGAGCAGTACTTC.

The rearrangement uses TRBV5-8 and TRBJ1-5; 10 bases align to TRBD1. This CDR3 is built from 14 residues. Germline loops: CDR1 SGHTS, CDR2 YDEGEE. V gave up 2 bases and J gave up 8 bases; unmatched junction bases: 4. This CDR3 is CASSLGQGVEPQHF. DNA of the CDR3: TGTGCCAGCAGCTTAGGACAGGGGGTTGAGCCCCAGCATTTT.

The V gene is TRBV7-2, the J gene TRBJ2-7; 12 bases agree with TRBD2. Germline V gene sequence: CDR1 SGHTA, CDR2 FQGNSA. CDR3 length equals 16 residues. Trimming took 1 base from V and 2 from J; bases not matched to a gene: 3. CDR3 bases: TGTGCCAGCAGCTTAGAACTAGCGGGAGGCGCCTACGAGCAGTACTTC. It specifies CASSLELAGGAYEQYF.

On this clone: Other DNA sequences in the sample encode the same CDR3. The chain has TRBV3-1 (or the pseudogene TRBV3-2) and TRBJ2-1, with a possible D match to TRBD2 (5 bases). CDR3 length: 12 amino acids. CDR1 and CDR2 (germline): LGHDT, YNNKEL (reference sequence). Trimming shortened V by 1 base and J by 10 bases, and 8 bases separated the two germline ends. CDR3 sequence (DNA): TGTGCCAGCAGCCAAGCCGGGGTAGAGCAGTTCTTC. This translates into CASSQAGVEQFF.

The chain joins TRBV4-2 to TRBJ2-3; possible D gene TRBD2, 6 bases. Trimming cost V 1 base and J 6 bases, with 11 bases left between them. This CDR3 contains 14 residues. Germline lookup yields CDR1 LGHNA and CDR2 YNFKEQ. The CDR3 sequence is CASSQGGDPDTQYF. DNA of the CDR3: TGTGCCAGCAGCCAAGGGGGGGACCCGGATACGCAGTATTTT.

The chain combines TRBV28 with TRBJ2-3, with D maybe TRBD2 (6 bases). The CDR3 is 14 residues long. V was trimmed by 6 bases and J by 2 bases, leaving 12 bases between them. Germline CDR1 reads MDHEN; CDR2 reads SYDVKM. The chain's CDR3 is CASSSSGTTDTQYF. The CDR3 DNA follows: TGTGCCAGCAGCAGTAGCGGTACCACAGATACGCAGTATTTT.

The genes are TRBV6-2 or TRBV6-3 and TRBJ2-6; 14 bases map to TRBD2. The trim removed 2 bases at V and 0 bases at J, leaving 6 bases unmatched. The CDR3 contains 20 residues. The germline CDR1 and CDR2 sequences are MNHEY and SVGEGT. The CDR3 loop is CASSYVGLAGGPSGANVLTF. The CDR3 DNA sequence: TGTGCCAGCAGTTACGTAGGACTAGCGGGAGGTCCCTCTGGGGCCAACGTCCTGACTTTC.

The rearrangement links TRBV6-2 or TRBV6-3 to TRBJ1-3; 7 nucleotides line up with TRBD1. Per the germline V gene, CDR1 is MNHEY and CDR2 is SVGEGT. Germline trimming cut 2 bases from V and 4 bases from J; bases unmatched to any gene: 5. The CDR3 runs 15 residues. The CDR3 DNA sequence: TGTGCCAGCAGTTACGCGACAGGGTCAGGAAACACCATATATTTT. It is translated as CASSYATGSGNTIYF.